Listed here are 14 T cell receptor beta chains from one sample, sequenced in a study of blood T cells in healthy people across ages. Next came a second PCR, run for 7 to 11 cycles, which used a sample-barcoded 5' primer along with a J-beta primer mix. A single record per CDR3 protein comes from TCRdb applying MiXCR to the 5' RACE reads. The table lists over a million distinct CDR3 sequences, under 45% of them singletons. The sample consisted of blood. The receptors derive from an older woman in good health.

This clonotype appeared many times. The genes are TRBV7-9 and TRBJ1-2; a weak D match, TRBD1 (5 bases). Trimming took 3 bases from V and 3 from J, leaving 5 bases between them. The germline V gene has CDR1 SEHNR and CDR2 FQNEAQ (reference sequence). There are 12 residues in the CDR3. The CDR3 DNA reads TGTGCCAGCAGCTTGACAGACTATGGCTACACCTTC. Residues: CASSLTDYGYTF.

The chain is built from TRBV24-1 and TRBJ2-7, with D perhaps matching TRBD2 (6 bases). CDR3 length: 13 amino acids. The V gene lost 7 bases and the J gene lost 6 bases, with 15 bases spanning the gap. In germline, CDR1 is KGHDR, CDR2 SFDVKD. The CDR3 DNA reads TGTGCCACCAGCGGGAGCGGAGAGGGCGAGCAGTACTTC. Translated, it gives CATSGSGEGEQYF.

This clonotype turned up a few times. V and J are TRBV7-2 and TRBJ2-1; TRBD2 might be the D (6 bases). Germline CDR1 SGHTA, CDR2 FQGNSA. Deletions cut 1 base from V and 9 bases from J, with 19 bases between. The CDR3 is 16 residues long. The CDR3 reads CASSLDKSGARGEQFF. CDR3 bases: TGTGCCAGCAGCTTAGACAAATCGGGAGCTCGTGGTGAGCAGTTCTTC.

This clonotype appeared a few times. The chain uses TRBV9 and TRBJ2-3; 13 bases align to TRBD2. The length of the CDR3 is 17 residues. Trimming at V came to 3 bases and at J to 2 bases, leaving 6 bases not matched to a gene. Germline CDR1 reads SGDLS; CDR2 reads YYNGEE. Here the CDR3 DNA reads TGTGCCAGCAGCGAACGGGGACTAGCGGGGATCACAGATACGCAGTATTTT. As protein: CASSERGLAGITDTQYF.

The chain employs TRBV5-1 and TRBJ2-1, with 7 bases that match TRBD2. The CDR3 is 19 residues long. V lost 4 bases, J lost 6 bases, and 22 bases stayed unmatched. Per germline, CDR1 SGHRS and CDR2 YFSETQ. DNA of the CDR3: TGCGCCAGCAGCCCCAAACCCGGGTTGGGGAGCGGGGATTCCAATGAGCAGTTCTTC. Translated, it gives CASSPKPGLGSGDSNEQFF.

J is TRBJ2-2 and V is TRBV6-5, with D unresolved. Germline CDR1 is MNHEY and CDR2 is SVGAGI. The CDR3 has 12 amino acids. With 10 bases removed from V and 1 base from J, the gap between germline ends came to 7 bases. The CDR3 loop is CATHLNTGELFF. As DNA, the CDR3 is TGTGCCACCCACCTGAACACCGGGGAGCTGTTTTTT.

V gene TRBV6-1 combines with J gene TRBJ2-7; 9 bases fit TRBD1. In germline, CDR1 is MNHNS, CDR2 SASEGT. This CDR3 region has 16 residues. J gave up 3 bases and V 7 bases, and 13 bases lay outside the gene matches. CDR3: CASNQPGTGRSYEQYF. CDR3 bases: TGTGCCAGCAACCAACCCGGGACAGGGCGAAGCTACGAGCAGTACTTC.

V is TRBV6-1 and J is TRBJ2-7, with TRBD1 as a possible D gene (6 bases). The germline V gene encodes CDR1 MNHNS and CDR2 SASEGT. Trimming stripped 6 bases from V and 0 bases from J, with 15 bases between. The CDR3 is 15 residues long. The CDR3 sequence is CASSRGRRSSYEQYF. The CDR3 region has the DNA TGTGCCAGCAGCAGGGGACGGAGAAGCTCCTACGAGCAGTACTTC.

This chain links TRBV12-1 with TRBJ2-5; the D call of TRBD1 is as the table states it, not checked on the DNA. TRBV12-1 represents a pseudogene. The CDR3 sequence is 17 residues long. DNA for the CDR3: TGTGCCAGCAGCTTTCCGCTCTTGGCGGGGGCTAAAGAGACCCAGTACTTC. This sequence encodes CASSFPLLAGAKETQYF.

The J gene is TRBJ2-1, the V gene TRBV24-1; D perhaps matches TRBD1 (6 bases). Germline assignment: CDR1 KGHDR and CDR2 SFDVKD. The CDR3 sequence is 12 residues long. The V end lost 9 bases, the J end lost 8 bases, and 13 bases lay between the germline ends. The DNA of the CDR3 is TGTGCCACCTCACCAACAGGGTATGAGCAGTTCTTC. It encodes CATSPTGYEQFF.

This chain links TRBV4-1 with TRBJ2-1; 7 positions agree with TRBD2. The CDR3 sequence is 15 residues long. V gave up 6 bases and J gave up 7 bases; unmatched junction bases: 12. Germline CDR1 is MGHRA and CDR2 is YSYEKL. The CDR3 DNA reads as TGCGCCAGCAGTATAGGGGAGGGAGGGCTGAATGAGCAGTTCTTC. Residues: CASSIGEGGLNEQFF.

The V call is TRBV7-9, the J call TRBJ2-1; D possibly corresponds to TRBD2 (6 bases). Between the trimmed V and J ends, which lost 10 bases and 5 bases, there was a span of 21 bases. The CDR3 is 15 residues long. The V gene's germline CDR1 is SEHNR and CDR2 FQNEAQ (reference sequence). Here the CDR3 DNA reads TGTGCCACAAACCTAGTGTCTAGCGCCCACAATGAGCAGTTCTTC. This encodes CATNLVSSAHNEQFF.

This chain connects TRBV29-1 to TRBJ1-5; unclear D gene. Germline CDR1 and CDR2: SQVTM and ANQGSEA. This CDR3 is built from 12 residues. With 4 bases removed from V and 2 bases from J, the gap between germline ends came to 6 bases. CDR3 DNA: TGCAGCGTTGGGGAGGGCAATCAGCCCCAGCATTTT. Translation gives CSVGEGNQPQHF.

This clonotype was observed a handful of times. The rearrangement uses TRBV11-3 and TRBJ2-4, with 9 bases aligning to TRBD1. Trimming removed 8 bases from V and 7 bases from J; junction bases left unmatched: 3. CDR1 and CDR2 from the germline V gene are SGHNT and YENEEA. The CDR3 covers 12 residues. CDR3 sequence: CASSGTGNIQYF. The CDR3 DNA follows: TGTGCCAGCTCAGGGACAGGGAACATTCAGTACTTC.